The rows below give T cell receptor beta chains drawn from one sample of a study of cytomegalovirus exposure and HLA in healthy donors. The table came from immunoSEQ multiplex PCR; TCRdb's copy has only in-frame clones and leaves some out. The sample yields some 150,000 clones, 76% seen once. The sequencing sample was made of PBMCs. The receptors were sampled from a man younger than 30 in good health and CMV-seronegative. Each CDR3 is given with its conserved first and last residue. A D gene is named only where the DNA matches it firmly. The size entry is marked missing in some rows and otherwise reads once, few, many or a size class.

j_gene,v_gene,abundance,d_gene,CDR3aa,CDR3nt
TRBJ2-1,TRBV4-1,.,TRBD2,CASSVINLGLDYNEQFF,TGCGCCAGCAGCGTTATAAACCTGGGACTAGACTACAATGAGCAGTTCTTC
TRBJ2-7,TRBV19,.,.,CASSRDTDYEQYF,TGTGCCAGTAGCAGGGACACGGACTACGAGCAGTACTTC
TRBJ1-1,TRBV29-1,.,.,CSVLAGTEAFF,TGCAGCGTTTTGGCAGGCACTGAAGCTTTCTTT
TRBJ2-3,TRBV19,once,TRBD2,CASSGRLAGSTDTQYF,TGTGCCAGTTCCGGACGACTAGCGGGGAGCACAGATACGCAGTATTTT
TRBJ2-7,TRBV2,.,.,CASSPSGEQGDRSSYEQYF,TGTGCCAGCAGTCCTAGCGGAGAACAGGGGGATCGGAGCTCCTACGAGCAGTACTTC
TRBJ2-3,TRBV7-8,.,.,CASSFLGAGTDTQYF,TGTGCCAGCAGCTTCTTAGGGGCGGGCACAGATACGCAGTATTTT
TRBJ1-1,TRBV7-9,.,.,CTSLSAFF,TGTACCAGCCTATCGGCTTTCTTT
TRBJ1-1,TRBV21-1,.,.,CATDAGSVYQMGEAFF,TGTGCCACCGACGCGGGATCCGTATACCAAATGGGTGAAGCTTTCTTT
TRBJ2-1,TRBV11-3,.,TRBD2,CASSPRLAGGPVEQFF,TGTGCCAGCAGCCCCAGACTAGCGGGAGGGCCGGTTGAGCAGTTCTTC
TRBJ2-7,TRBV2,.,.,CASSAEVEQYF,TGTGCCAGCAGTGCGGAGGTTGAGCAGTACTTC
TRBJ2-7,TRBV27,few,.,CASSLSGQGFYEQYF,TGTGCCAGCAGTTTAAGCGGGCAGGGATTCTACGAGCAGTACTTC
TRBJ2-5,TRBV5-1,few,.,CASSPIGGAEETQYF,TGCGCCAGCAGCCCGATCGGGGGTGCAGAAGAGACCCAGTACTTC
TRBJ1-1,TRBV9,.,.,CASSERAQGRTEAFF,TGTGCCAGCAGCGAGAGAGCACAGGGTCGAACTGAAGCTTTCTTT
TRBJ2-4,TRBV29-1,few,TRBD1,CSVEERLGQGRVWNIQYF,TGCAGCGTTGAAGAGAGGCTGGGACAGGGACGGGTTTGGAACATTCAGTACTTC
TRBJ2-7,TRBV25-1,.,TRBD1,CASSPRTGDEQYF,TGTGCCAGCAGTCCTCGGACAGGGGACGAGCAGTACTTC
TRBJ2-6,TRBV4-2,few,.,CASSQGSEATGANVLTF,TGTGCCAGCAGCCAAGGTTCTGAGGCTACTGGGGCCAACGTCCTGACTTTC
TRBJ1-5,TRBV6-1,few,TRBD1,CASSQTGHSNQPQHF,TGTGCCAGCAGCCAGACAGGGCATAGCAATCAGCCCCAGCATTTT
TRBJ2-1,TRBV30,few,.,CAWSAGYNEQFF,TGTGCCTGGAGTGCGGGGTACAATGAGCAGTTCTTC
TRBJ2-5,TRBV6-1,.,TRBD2,CASSEYPSGSMVETQYF,TGTGCCAGCAGTGAATACCCTAGCGGGAGTATGGTAGAGACCCAGTACTTC
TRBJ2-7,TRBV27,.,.,CASSLSAGTGAYEQYF,TGTGCCAGCAGTTTATCCGCGGGAACAGGGGCCTACGAGCAGTACTTC
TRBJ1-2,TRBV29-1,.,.,CSVDIPGNGYTF,TGCAGCGTTGATATCCCAGGGAATGGCTACACCTTC